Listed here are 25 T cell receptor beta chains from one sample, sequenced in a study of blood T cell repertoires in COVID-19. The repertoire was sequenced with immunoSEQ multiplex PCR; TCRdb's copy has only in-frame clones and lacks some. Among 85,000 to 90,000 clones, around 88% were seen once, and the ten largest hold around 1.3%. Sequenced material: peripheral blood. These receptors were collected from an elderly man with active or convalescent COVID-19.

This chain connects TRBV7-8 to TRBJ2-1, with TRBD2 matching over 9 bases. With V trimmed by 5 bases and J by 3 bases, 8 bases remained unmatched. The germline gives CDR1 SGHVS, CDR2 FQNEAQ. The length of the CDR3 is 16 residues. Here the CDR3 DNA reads TGTGCCAGCAGCATCTCAGGACTAGCGTACTACAATGAGCAGTTCTTC. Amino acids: CASSISGLAYYNEQFF.

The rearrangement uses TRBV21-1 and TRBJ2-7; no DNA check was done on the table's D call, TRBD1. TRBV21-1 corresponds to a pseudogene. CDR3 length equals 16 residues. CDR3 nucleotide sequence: TGTGCCAGCAGCAATATCCGGGACAGGGGATTTCGCGAGCAGTACTTC. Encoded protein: CASSNIRDRGFREQYF.

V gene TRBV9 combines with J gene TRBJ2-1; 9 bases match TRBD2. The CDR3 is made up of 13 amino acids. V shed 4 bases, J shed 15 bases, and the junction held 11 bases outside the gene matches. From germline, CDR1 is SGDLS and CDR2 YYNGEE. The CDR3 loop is CASSPTSGTSRFF. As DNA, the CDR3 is TGTGCCAGCAGCCCCACCTCCGGGACTAGCCGGTTCTTC.

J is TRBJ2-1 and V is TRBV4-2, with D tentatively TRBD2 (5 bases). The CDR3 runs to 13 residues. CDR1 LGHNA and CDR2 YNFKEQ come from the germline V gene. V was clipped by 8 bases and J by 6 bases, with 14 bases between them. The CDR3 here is CASRSVGINEQFF. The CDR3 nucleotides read TGTGCCAGCCGGAGCGTCGGGATCAATGAGCAGTTCTTC.

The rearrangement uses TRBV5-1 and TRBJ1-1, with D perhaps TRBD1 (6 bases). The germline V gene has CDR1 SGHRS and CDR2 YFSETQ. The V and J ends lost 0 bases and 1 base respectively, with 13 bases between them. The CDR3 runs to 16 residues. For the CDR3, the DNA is TGCGCCAGCAGCTTGGTCAGGGGTAACTGGAACACTGAAGCTTTCTTT. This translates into CASSLVRGNWNTEAFF.

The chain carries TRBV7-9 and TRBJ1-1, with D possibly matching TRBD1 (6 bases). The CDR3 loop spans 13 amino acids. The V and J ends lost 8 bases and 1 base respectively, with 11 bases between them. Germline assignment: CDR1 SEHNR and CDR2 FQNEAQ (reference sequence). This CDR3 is CASHREQNTEAFF. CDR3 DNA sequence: TGTGCCAGCCACAGGGAGCAGAACACTGAAGCTTTCTTT.

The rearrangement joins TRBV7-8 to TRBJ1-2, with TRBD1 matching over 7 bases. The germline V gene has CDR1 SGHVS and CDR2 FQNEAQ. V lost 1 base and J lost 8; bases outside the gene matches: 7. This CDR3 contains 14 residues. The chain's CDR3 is CASSLDRGRRGYTF. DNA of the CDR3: TGTGCCAGCAGCTTAGACAGGGGAAGAAGGGGCTACACCTTC.

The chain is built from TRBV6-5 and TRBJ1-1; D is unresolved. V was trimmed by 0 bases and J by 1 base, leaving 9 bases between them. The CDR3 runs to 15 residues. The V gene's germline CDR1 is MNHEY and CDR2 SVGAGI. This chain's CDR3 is CASSYSREGNTEAFF. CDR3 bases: TGTGCCAGCAGTTACTCTCGGGAGGGGAACACTGAAGCTTTCTTT.

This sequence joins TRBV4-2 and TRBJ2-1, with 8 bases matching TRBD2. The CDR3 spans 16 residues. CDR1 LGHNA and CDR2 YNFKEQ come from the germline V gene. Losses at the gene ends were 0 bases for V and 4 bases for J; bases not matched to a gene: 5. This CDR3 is CASSQDLGLGYNEQFF. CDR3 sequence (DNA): TGTGCCAGCAGCCAAGATTTGGGACTAGGTTACAATGAGCAGTTCTTC.

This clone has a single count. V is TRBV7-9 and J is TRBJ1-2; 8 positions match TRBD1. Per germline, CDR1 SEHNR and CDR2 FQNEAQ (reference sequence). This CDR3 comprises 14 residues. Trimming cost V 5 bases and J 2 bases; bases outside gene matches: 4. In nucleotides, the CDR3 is TGTGCCAGCAGCCCAGGACAGGGAAACTATGGCTACACCTTC. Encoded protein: CASSPGQGNYGYTF.

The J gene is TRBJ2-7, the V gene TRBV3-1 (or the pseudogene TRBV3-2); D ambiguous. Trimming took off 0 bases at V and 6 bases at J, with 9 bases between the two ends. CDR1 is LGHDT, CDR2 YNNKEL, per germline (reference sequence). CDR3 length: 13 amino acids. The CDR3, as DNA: TGTGCCAGCAGCCAAGATGCCGTCGGCGAGCAGTACTTC. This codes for CASSQDAVGEQYF.

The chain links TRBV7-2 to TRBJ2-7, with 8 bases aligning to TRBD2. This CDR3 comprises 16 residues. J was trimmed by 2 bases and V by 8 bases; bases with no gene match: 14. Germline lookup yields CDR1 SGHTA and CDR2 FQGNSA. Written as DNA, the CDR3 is TGTGCCAGCCGGGGGCGGGACACGGGGGGGACCTACGAGCAGTACTTC. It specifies CASRGRDTGGTYEQYF.

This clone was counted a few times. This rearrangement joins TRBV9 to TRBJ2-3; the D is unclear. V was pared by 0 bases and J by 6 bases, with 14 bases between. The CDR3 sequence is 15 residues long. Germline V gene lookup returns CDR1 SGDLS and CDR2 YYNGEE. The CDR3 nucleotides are TGTGCCAGCAGCGTAGGCCCAGAGGTCGCGGATACGCAGTATTTT. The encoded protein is CASSVGPEVADTQYF.

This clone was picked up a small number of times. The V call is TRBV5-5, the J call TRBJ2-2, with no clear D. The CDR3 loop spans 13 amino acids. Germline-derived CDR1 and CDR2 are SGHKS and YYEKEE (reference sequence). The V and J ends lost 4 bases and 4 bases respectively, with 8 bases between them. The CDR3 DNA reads TGTGCCAGCAGCCCGATCGGCACCGGGGAGCTGTTTTTT. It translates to CASSPIGTGELFF.

Written as DNA, the CDR3 is TGTGCCAGCAGCTCGCCGGGACACTACAATGAGCAGTTCTTC. Its protein product is CASSSPGHYNEQFF. This sequence joins TRBV7-2 and TRBJ2-1; a weak D match, TRBD1 (6 bases). The V gene lost 4 bases and the J gene lost 3 bases, with 10 bases spanning the gap. CDR1 is SGHTA and CDR2 is FQGNSA in the germline V gene. The CDR3 extends over 14 amino acids.

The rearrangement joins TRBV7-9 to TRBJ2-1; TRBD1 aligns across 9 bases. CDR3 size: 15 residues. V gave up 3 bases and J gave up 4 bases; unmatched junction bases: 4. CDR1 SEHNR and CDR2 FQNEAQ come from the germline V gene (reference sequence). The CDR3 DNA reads TGTGCCAGCAGCTTTACGACAGGGGGGTACAATGAGCAGTTCTTC. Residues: CASSFTTGGYNEQFF.

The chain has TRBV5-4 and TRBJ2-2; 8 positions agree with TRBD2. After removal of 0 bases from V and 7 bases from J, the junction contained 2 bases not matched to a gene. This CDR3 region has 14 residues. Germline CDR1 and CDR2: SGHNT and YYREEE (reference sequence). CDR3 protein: CASSLVRGDGELFF. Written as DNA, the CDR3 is TGTGCCAGCAGCTTGGTGCGGGGGGACGGGGAGCTGTTTTTT. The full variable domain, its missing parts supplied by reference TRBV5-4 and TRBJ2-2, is ETGVTQSPTHLIKTRGQQVTLRCSSQSGHNTVSWYQQALGQGPQFIFQYYREEENGRGNFPPRFSGLQFPNYSSELNVNALELDDSALYLCASSLVRGDGELFFGEGSRLTVL.

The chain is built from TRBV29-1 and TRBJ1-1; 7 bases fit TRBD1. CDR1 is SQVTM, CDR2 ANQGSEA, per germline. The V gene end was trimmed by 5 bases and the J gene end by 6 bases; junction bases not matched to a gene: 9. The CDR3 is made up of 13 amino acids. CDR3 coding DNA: TGCAGCGTTACAGGGGCCGCGACTTCTGAAGCTTTCTTT. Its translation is CSVTGAATSEAFF.

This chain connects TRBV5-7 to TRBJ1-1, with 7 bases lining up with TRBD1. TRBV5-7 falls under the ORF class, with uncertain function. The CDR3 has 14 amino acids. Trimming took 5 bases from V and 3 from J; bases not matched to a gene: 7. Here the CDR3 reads CASRPTGLDTEAFF. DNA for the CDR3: TGTGCCAGCAGGCCGACAGGGTTGGACACTGAAGCTTTCTTT.

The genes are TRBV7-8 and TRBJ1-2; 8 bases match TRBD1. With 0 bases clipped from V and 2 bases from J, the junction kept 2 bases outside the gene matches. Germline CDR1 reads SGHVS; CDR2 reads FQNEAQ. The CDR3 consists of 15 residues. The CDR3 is CASSLARQGNYGYTF. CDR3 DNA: TGTGCCAGCAGCTTAGCGCGACAGGGGAACTATGGCTACACCTTC.

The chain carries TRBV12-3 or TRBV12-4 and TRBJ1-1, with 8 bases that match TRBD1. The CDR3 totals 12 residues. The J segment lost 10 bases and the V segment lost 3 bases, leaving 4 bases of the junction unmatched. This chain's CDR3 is CASSLQGALAFF. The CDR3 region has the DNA TGTGCCAGCAGTTTGCAGGGGGCTCTAGCTTTCTTT.

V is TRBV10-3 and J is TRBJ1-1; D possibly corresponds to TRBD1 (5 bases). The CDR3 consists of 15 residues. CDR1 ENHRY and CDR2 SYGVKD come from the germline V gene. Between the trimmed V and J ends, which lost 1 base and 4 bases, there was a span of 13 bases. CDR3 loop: CAISEFGGEGTEAFF. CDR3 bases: TGTGCCATCAGTGAGTTCGGAGGGGAAGGCACTGAAGCTTTCTTT.

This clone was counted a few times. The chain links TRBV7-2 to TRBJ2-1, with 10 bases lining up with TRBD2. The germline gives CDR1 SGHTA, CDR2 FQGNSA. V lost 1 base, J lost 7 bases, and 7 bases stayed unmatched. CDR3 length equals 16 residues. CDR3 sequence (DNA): TGTGCCAGCAGCTTAGAGTGGCTAGCGGGAGAAAATGAGCAGTTCTTC. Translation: CASSLEWLAGENEQFF.

In nucleotides, the CDR3 is TGTGCCAGCAGTGGATATAGTGTAAATGAGCAGTTCTTC. Its protein is CASSGYSVNEQFF. V and J are TRBV2 and TRBJ2-1; no clear D. The V end was cut by 4 bases, the J end by 7 bases, with 11 bases between. CDR1 is SNHLY, CDR2 FYNNEI, per germline. The length of the CDR3 is 13 residues.

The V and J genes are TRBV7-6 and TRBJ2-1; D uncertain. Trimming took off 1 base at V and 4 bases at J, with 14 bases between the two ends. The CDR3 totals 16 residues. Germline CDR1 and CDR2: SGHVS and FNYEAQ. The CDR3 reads CASSLGFSRFYNEQFF. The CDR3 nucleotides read TGTGCCAGCAGCTTAGGTTTTAGCAGATTTTACAATGAGCAGTTCTTC. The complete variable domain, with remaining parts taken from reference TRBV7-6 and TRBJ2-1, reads GAGVSQSPRYKVTKRGQDVALRCDPISGHVSLYWYRQALGQGPEFLTYFNYEAQQDKSGLPNDRFSAERPEGSISTLTIQRTEQRDSAMYRCASSLGFSRFYNEQFFGPGTRLTVL.